The clone carrying this T cell receptor beta chain was recorded a few times. Its antigen is as yet unknown. Other DNA sequences in this specimen translate into the identical CDR3. Once RNA had been extracted, it was reverse transcribed into cDNA to act as the sequencing template. TCRdb keeps only in-frame clones here, not all; method: immunoSEQ multiplex PCR. The sample includes roughly 190,000 clones, 60% of them seen just once. The data derive from a study of CD8+ T cells in alopecia areata. Study at large: Those patients who were treated received oral tofacitinib, which was given at 5 to 10 mg twice daily for moderate-to-severe alopecia areata. Study outcomes and limitations: Having one nonresponder leaves uncertain how baseline CD8+ expansion relates to response. Clonality in the scalp and expanded CD8+ clones ranked among the top 100 were significantly decreased by tofacitinib.

The treatment here: oral pan-JAK inhibitor, 5-10 mg twice daily. V shed 4 bases, J shed 4 bases, and the junction held 3 bases outside the gene matches. Per the germline V gene, CDR1 is SGHRS and CDR2 is YFSETQ. The length of the CDR3 is 15 residues. This chain uses TRBV5-1 with TRBJ2-7, with TRBD2 identical over 15 bases. The clonotype was recovered from a human donor with alopecia areata. The starting material was CD4+ T cells sorted from blood, obtained at week 4, from a patient treated with tofacitinib. DNA of the CDR3: TGCGCCAGCAGCGGACTAGCGGGAGGGCCTTACGAGCAGTACTTC. Encoded protein: CASSGLAGGPYEQYF.